Listed here is a single T cell receptor beta chain. This sample stems from a study of blood T cell repertoires in COVID-19. Study summary: Some COVID-19 samples were acute and others convalescent; all came from the United States, Italy and Spain.

Participant-reported clinical history was the basis for cohort assignment. CDR3 size: 14 residues. Germline CDR1 reads SGDLS; CDR2 reads YYNGEE. Trimming removed 3 bases at V and 1 base at J, with 9 bases between. Original data processing: It was from reference gene primer amplification that nucleated cell counts were estimated. Assay used: immunoSEQ multiplex PCR; TCRdb lists only in-frame clones, some missing. V, J and clone size are taken as reported in that table, and D and trimming were inferred from the DNA itself. The profile shows 150,000 to 200,000 clones, 75% to 90% of them singletons. The clonotype was recovered from a man between 70 and 80 years old who had been exposed to COVID-19. The chain has TRBV9 and TRBJ2-3, with D unresolved. The sample consisted of PBMCs or T cells enriched from blood (not recorded which). The CDR3 DNA is TGTGCCAGCAGCGGGTTCTACGGCACAGATACGCAGTATTTT. Translated: CASSGFYGTDTQYF.